The 6 T cell receptor beta chains below were found in one sample sequenced in a study of cytomegalovirus exposure and HLA in healthy donors. PCR employed 60 Vbeta and 13 Jbeta primers. Only in-frame clones appear in the TCRdb table, and some are missing; sequencing was by immunoSEQ multiplex PCR. Of around 200,000 clones in the sample, around 80% were seen once. What was sequenced was PBMCs. The receptors shown here come from a woman aged 25 to 39 in good health and CMV-seropositive.

The chain recombines TRBV9 with TRBJ1-2; 7 nucleotides align to TRBD1. In germline, CDR1 is SGDLS, CDR2 YYNGEE. The CDR3 totals 15 residues. The V segment lost 0 bases and the J segment 4 bases; nucleotides outside the gene matches: 6. The CDR3 DNA reads as TGTGCCAGCAGCGTAGAGGACAGGCTCCCCTATGGCTACACCTTC. Translating gives CASSVEDRLPYGYTF. Variable domain in full (rest from reference TRBV9 and TRBJ1-2): DSGVTQTPKHLITATGQRVTLRCSPRSGDLSVYWYQQSLDQGLQFLIQYYNGEERAKGNILERFSAQQFPDLHSELNLSSLELGDSALYFCASSVEDRLPYGYTFGSGTRLTVV.

The rearrangement links TRBV27 to TRBJ1-5; the D is unclear. V shed 3 bases and J shed 4 bases, with 7 bases lying between them. CDR1 and CDR2 (germline): MNHEY, SMNVEV (reference sequence). CDR3 length equals 13 residues. This chain's CDR3 is CASSFSVNQPQHF. CDR3 sequence (DNA): TGTGCCAGCAGTTTCTCTGTTAATCAGCCCCAGCATTTT.

The chain employs TRBV5-1 and TRBJ2-7; the match to TRBD1 covers 9 bases. V trimming: 2 bases; J trimming: 5 bases; junction bases outside the gene matches: 5. CDR3 length: 14 amino acids. Germline CDR1 and CDR2: SGHRS and YFSETQ. CDR3 bases: TGCGCCAGCAGCTTAACAGGGGGCGCGGACGAGCAGTACTTC. It codes for CASSLTGGADEQYF.

This chain uses TRBV7-9 with TRBJ2-7; the D is unclear. Germline CDR1 reads SEHNR; CDR2 reads FQNEAQ (reference sequence). This CDR3 contains 13 residues. Trimming cost V 5 bases and J 0 bases, with 8 bases left between them. CDR3: CASSPRSSYEQYF. The DNA of the CDR3 is TGTGCCAGCAGCCCCCGTAGCTCCTACGAGCAGTACTTC.

J is TRBJ1-1 and V is TRBV6-5; D possibly corresponds to TRBD1 (5 bases). V was clipped by 6 bases and J by 2 bases, with 10 bases between them. The CDR3 is 13 amino acids. Looked up from germline, CDR1 is MNHEY and CDR2 is SVGAGI. The CDR3 here is CASRTEINTEAFF. The CDR3 DNA reads as TGTGCCAGCAGGACAGAGATAAACACTGAAGCTTTCTTT.

The chain has TRBV7-9 and TRBJ2-3; possible D gene TRBD2, 5 bases. Germline assignment: CDR1 SEHNR and CDR2 FQNEAQ (reference sequence). Trimming removed 3 bases at V and 2 bases at J, with 15 bases between. The CDR3 has 16 amino acids. In DNA form, the CDR3 reads TGTGCCAGCAGCTTCCGGGGAACCCCTACCACAGATACGCAGTATTTT. Translated, it gives CASSFRGTPTTDTQYF. Full variable domain (remainder filled in from reference TRBV7-9 and TRBJ2-3): DTGVSQNPRHKITKRGQNVTFRCDPISEHNRLYWYRQTLGQGPEFLTYFQNEAQLEKSRLLSDRFSAERPKGSFSTLEIQRTEQGDSAMYLCASSFRGTPTTDTQYFGPGTRLTVL.